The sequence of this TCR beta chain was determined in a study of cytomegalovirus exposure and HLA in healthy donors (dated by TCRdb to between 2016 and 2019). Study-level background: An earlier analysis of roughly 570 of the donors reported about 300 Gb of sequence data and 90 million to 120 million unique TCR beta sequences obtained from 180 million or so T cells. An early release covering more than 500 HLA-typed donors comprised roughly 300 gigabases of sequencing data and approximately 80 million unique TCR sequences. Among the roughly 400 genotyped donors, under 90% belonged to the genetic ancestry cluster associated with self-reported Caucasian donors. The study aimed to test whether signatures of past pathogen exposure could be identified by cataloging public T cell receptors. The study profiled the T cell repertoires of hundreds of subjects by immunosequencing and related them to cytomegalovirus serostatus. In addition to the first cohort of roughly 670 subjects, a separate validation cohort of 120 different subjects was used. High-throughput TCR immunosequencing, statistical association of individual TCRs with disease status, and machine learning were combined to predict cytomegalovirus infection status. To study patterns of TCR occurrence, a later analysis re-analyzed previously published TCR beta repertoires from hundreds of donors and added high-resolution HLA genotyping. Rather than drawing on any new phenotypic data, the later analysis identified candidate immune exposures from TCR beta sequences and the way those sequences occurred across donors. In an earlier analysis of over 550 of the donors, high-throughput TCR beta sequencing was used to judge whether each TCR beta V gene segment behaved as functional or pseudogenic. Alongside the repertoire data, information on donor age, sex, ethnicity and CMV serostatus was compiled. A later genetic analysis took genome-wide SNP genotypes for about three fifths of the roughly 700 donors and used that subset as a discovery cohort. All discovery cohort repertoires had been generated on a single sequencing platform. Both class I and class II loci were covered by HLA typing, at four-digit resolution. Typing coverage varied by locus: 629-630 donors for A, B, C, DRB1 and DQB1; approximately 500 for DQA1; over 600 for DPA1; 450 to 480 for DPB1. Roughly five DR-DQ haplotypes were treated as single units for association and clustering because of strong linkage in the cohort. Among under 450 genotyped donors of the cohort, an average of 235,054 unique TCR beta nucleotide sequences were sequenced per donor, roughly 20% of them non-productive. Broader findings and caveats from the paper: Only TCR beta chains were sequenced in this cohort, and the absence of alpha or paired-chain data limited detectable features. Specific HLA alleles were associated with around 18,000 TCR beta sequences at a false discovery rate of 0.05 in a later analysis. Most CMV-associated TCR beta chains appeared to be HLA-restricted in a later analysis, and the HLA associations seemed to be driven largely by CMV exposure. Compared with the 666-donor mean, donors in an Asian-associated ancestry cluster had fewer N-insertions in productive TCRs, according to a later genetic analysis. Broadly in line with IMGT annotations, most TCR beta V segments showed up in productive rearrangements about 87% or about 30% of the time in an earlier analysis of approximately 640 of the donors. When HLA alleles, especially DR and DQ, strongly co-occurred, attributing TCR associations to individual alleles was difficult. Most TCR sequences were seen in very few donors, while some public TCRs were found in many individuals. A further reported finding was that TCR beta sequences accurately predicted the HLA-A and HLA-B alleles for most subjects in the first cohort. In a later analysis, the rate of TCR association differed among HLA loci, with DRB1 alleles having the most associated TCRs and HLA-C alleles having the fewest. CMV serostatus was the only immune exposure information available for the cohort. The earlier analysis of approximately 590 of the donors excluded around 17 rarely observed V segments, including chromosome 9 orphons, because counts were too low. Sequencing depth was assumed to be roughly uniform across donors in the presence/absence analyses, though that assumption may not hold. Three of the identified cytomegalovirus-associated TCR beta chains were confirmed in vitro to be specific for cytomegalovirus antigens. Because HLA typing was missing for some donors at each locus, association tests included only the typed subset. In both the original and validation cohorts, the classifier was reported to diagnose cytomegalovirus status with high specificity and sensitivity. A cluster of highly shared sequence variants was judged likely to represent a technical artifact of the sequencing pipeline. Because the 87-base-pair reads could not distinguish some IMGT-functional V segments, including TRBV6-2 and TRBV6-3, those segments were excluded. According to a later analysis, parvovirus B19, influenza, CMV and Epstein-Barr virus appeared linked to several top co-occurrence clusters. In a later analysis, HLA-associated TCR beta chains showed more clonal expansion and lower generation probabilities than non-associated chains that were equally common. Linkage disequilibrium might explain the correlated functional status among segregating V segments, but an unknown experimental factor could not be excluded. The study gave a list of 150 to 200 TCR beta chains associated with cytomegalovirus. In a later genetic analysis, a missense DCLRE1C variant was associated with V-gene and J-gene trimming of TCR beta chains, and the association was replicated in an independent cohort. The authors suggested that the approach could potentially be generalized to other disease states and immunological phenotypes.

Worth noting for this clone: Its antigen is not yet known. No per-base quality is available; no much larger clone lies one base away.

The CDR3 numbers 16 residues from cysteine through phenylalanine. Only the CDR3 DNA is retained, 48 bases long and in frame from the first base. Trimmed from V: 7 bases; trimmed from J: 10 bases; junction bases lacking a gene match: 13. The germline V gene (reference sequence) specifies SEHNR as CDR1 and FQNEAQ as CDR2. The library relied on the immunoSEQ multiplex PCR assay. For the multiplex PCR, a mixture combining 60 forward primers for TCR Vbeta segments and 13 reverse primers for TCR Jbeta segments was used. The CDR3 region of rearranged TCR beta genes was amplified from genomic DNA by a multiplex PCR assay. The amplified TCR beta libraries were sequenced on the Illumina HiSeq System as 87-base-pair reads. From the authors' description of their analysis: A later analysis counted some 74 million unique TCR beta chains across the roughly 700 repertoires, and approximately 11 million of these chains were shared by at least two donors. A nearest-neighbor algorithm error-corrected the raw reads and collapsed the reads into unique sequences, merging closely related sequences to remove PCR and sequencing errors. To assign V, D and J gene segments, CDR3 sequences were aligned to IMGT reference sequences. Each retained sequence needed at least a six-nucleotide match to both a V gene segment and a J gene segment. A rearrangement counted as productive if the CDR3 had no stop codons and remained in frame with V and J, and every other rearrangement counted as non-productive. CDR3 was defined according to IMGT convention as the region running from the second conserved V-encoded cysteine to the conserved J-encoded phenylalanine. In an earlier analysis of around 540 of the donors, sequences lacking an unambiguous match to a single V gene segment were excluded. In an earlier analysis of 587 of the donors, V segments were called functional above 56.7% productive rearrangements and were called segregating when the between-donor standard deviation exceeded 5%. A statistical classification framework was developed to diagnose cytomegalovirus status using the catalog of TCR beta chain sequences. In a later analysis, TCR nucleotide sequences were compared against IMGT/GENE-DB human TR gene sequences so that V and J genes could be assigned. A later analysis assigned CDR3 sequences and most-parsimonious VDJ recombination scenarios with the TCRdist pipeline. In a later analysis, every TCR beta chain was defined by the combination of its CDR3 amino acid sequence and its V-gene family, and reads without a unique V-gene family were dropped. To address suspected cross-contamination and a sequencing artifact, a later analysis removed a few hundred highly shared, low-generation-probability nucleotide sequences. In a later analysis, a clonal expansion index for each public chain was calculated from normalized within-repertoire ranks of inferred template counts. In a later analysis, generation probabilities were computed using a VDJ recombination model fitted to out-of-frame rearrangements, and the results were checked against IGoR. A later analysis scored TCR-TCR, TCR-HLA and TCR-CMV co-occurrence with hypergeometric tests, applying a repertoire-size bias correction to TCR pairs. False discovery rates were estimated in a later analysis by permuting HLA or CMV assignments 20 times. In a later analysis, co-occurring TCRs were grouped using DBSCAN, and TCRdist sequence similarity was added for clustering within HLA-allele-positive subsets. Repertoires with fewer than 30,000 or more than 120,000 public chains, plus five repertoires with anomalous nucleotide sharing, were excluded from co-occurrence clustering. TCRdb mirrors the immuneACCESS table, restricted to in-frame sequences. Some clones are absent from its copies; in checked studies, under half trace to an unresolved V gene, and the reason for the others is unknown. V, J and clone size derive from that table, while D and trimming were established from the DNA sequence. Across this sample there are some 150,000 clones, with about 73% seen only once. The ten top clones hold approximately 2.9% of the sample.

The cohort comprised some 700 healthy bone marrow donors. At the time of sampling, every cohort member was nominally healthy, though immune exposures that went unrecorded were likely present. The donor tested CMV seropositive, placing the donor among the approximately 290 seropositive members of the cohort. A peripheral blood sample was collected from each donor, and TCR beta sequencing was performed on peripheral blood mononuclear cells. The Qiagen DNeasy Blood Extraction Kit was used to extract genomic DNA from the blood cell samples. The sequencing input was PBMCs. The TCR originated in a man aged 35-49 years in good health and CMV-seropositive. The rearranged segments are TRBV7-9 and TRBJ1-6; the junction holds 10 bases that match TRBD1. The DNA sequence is TGTGCCAGCACGCAAAATGACAGGGGGCTTTTATCACCCCTCCACTTT. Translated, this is CASTQNDRGLLSPLHF.